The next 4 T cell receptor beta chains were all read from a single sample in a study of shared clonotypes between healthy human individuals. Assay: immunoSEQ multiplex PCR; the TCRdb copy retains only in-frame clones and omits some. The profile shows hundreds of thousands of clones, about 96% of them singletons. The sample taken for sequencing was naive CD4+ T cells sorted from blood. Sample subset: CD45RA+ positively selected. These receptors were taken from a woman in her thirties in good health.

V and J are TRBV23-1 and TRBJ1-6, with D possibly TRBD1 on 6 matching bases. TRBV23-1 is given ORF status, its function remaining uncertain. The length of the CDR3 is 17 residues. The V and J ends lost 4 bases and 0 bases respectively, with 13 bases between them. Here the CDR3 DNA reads TGCGCCAGCAGTCCCCCCGGACAGATCTCCTATAATTCACCCCTCCACTTT. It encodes CASSPPGQISYNSPLHF.

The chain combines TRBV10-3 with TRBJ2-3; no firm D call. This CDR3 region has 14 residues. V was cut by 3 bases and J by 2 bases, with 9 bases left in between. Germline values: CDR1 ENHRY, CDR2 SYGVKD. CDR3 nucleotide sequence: TGTGCCATCAGTGAAAGAGCATACACAGATACGCAGTATTTT. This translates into CAISERAYTDTQYF.

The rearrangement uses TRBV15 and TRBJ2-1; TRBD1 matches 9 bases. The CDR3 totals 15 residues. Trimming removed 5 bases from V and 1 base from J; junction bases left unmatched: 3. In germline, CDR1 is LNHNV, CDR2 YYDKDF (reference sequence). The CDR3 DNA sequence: TGTGCCACCAGCCTCGACAGGGGGTCCTACAATGAGCAGTTCTTC. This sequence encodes CATSLDRGSYNEQFF.

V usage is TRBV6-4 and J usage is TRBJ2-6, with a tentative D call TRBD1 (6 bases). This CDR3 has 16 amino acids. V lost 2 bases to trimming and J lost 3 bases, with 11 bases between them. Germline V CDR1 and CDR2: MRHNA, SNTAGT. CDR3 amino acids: CASSDQGPGGANVLTF. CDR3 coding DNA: TGTGCCAGCAGTGACCAGGGGCCTGGTGGGGCCAACGTCCTGACTTTC.